The source of this T cell receptor beta chain is a study of early T cells in non-severe SARS-CoV-2 infection. Overall study: Unsorted whole-blood RNA was sequenced in bulk, leaving chains unpaired.

Separate cDNA molecules each had unique molecular identifiers attached to them. Via MiXCR, TCRdb re-called the 5' RACE reads, giving one row per CDR3 protein. The data show approximately 64,000 distinct CDR3 sequences, 20% seen once. The TCR sequence derives from an adult who was a healthcare worker with PCR-confirmed SARS-CoV-2 infection or an uninfected control (not recorded which). The material was whole blood, obtained at baseline.

The CDR3 coding sequence is TGCGCCAGCAGTAAAGGACAGGGGACCAGCAACTATGGCTACACCTTC. It codes for CASSKGQGTSNYGYTF. This chain uses TRBV5-1 with TRBJ1-2; TRBD1 agrees at 9 bases. With V trimmed by 5 bases and J by 2 bases, 10 bases remained unmatched. The CDR3 totals 16 residues. The germline CDR1 and CDR2 sequences are SGHRS and YFSETQ.